Here is one T cell receptor (beta chain) with its context. Its specificity is unknown. Unsorted PBMC DNA was run through sequencing on ten immunoSEQ deep assay plates. Libraries were prepared by immunoSEQ multiplex PCR; TCRdb keeps only in-frame clonotypes and omits some of them. The data show about 560,000 clones, roughly 72% seen once. The record originates from a study of shared clonotypes between healthy human individuals. Study results and caveats: The donor pool, a small one, limited the genetic and exposure-history diversity represented. Apart from blood, nothing was sampled; tissue repertoires likely differ.

The donors were all Caucasian adults (living in Nashville, Tennessee). The CDR3 contains 13 residues. Germline CDR1 SGHRS, CDR2 YFSETQ. Unmatched junction bases numbered 5, after V lost 7 bases and J lost 7 bases. Sample: PBMCs. The TCR sequence derives from a woman aged 40 to 50 in good health. Some clones in this sample may be carry-over from other donors' samples. The chain joins TRBV5-1 to TRBJ2-2, with 9 bases that match TRBD2. The DNA for the CDR3 is TGCGCCAGCGCAGAGCGGGAGGACGGGGAGCTGTTTTTT. Translated, it gives CASAEREDGELFF. Full variable domain (outside the CDR3, taken from reference TRBV5-1 and TRBJ2-2): KAGVTQTPRYLIKTRGQQVTLSCSPISGHRSVSWYQQTPGQGLQFLFEYFSETQRNKGNFPGRFSGRQFSNSRSEMNVSTLELGDSALYLCASAEREDGELFFGEGSRLTVL.